This T cell receptor (beta chain) was captured in a study of control samples from healthy donors and cancer patients. Only a few counts were recorded for this clone. Only in-frame clones appear in the TCRdb table, and some are missing; sequencing was by immunoSEQ multiplex PCR. The profile shows about 150,000 clones, 80% to 95% of them singletons. Trimming removed 0 bases from V and 0 bases from J, with 10 bases in between. This CDR3 spans 16 amino acids. Sequences were obtained from blood. The rearrangement links TRBV5-3 to TRBJ2-4; TRBD2 might be the D (5 bases). TRBV5-3 is sorted into the ORF group, with uncertain function. This clonotype originated in a woman in her twenties or thirties in good health. The CDR3 region is CARSLAGIGAKNIQYF. In nucleotides, the CDR3 is TGTGCCAGAAGCTTGGCCGGGATTGGAGCCAAAAACATTCAGTACTTC.